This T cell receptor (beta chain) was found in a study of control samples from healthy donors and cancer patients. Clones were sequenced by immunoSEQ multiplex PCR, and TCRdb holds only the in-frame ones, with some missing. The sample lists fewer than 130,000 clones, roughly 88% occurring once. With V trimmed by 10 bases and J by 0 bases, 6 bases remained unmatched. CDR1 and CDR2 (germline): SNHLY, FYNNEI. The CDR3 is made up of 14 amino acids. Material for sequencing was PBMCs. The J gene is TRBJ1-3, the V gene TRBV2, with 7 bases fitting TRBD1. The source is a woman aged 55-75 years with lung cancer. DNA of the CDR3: TGTGCCATCCCCGACAGGGACTCTGGAAACACCATATATTTT. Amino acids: CAIPDRDSGNTIYF. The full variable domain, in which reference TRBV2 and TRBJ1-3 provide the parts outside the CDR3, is EPEVTQTPSHQVTQMGQEVILRCVPISNHLYFYWYRQILGQKVEFLVSFYNNEISEKSEIFDDQFSVERPDGSNFTLKIRSTKLEDSAMYFCAIPDRDSGNTIYFGEGSWLTVV.